A single sample gave rise to the 17 T cell receptor beta chains below, sequenced in a study of T cell responses to AZD1222 COVID-19 vaccine. TCRdb keeps only in-frame clones here, not all; method: immunoSEQ multiplex PCR. The table lists more than 70,000 clones, 85% to 95% of them singletons, with around 30% in the top ten. This material consisted of peripheral blood, taken 28 days after the second AZD1222 dose. The receptors stem from an adult who received the AZD1222 COVID-19 vaccine.

This clone was found once. This rearrangement joins TRBV5-6 to TRBJ1-5; D unresolved. V shed 3 bases and J shed 4 bases, with 11 bases lying between them. The CDR3 consists of 14 residues. Germline V gene sequence: CDR1 SGHDT, CDR2 YYEEEE. In nucleotides, the CDR3 is TGTGCCAGCAGCTCCCCCGGCTGGAATCAGCCCCAGCATTTT. Its protein product is CASSSPGWNQPQHF.

J is TRBJ2-6 and V is TRBV5-1; the D gene is possibly TRBD1 (6 bases). This CDR3 comprises 16 residues. Trimming took off 4 bases at V and 0 bases at J, with 11 bases between the two ends. Germline V gives CDR1 SGHRS, CDR2 YFSETQ. The DNA for the CDR3 is TGCGCCAGCAGCCTGACAGGTACCTCTGGGGCCAACGTCCTGACTTTC. Protein sequence: CASSLTGTSGANVLTF.

The CDR3 DNA is TGCGCCAGCAGCCGCGACCCCTTCAGGGGACGACTAGCGGGTTACAATGAGCAGTTCTTC. It yields the protein CASSRDPFRGRLAGYNEQFF. This sequence joins TRBV5-1 and TRBJ2-1, with 10 bases identical to TRBD2. The CDR3 is 20 residues long. Losses at the gene ends were 4 bases for V and 4 bases for J; bases not matched to a gene: 20. Germline V gives CDR1 SGHRS, CDR2 YFSETQ.

V gene TRBV19 combines with J gene TRBJ1-3; D is perhaps TRBD1 (5 bases). The CDR3 has 14 amino acids. Germline assignment: CDR1 LNHDA and CDR2 SQIVND (reference sequence). V was pared by 3 bases and J by 0 bases, with 6 bases between. In DNA form, the CDR3 reads TGTGCCAGTAGTATCGGGGGCTCTGGAAACACCATATATTTT. Translation: CASSIGGSGNTIYF.

The chain recombines TRBV5-4 with TRBJ1-2; tentative D call: TRBD1 (5 bases). In germline, CDR1 is SGHNT, CDR2 YYREEE (reference sequence). The CDR3 loop spans 14 amino acids. V was shortened by 0 bases and J by 9 bases, with 15 bases between the two germline ends. The CDR3 DNA reads as TGTGCCAGCAGCTTGGCCATTGCGGGGGAAAGCTACACCTTC. Translating it yields CASSLAIAGESYTF.

J is TRBJ2-7 and V is TRBV9; no firm D call. The CDR3 length is 13 residues. CDR1 and CDR2 (germline): SGDLS, YYNGEE. Trimming removed 0 bases at V and 5 bases at J, with 9 bases between. CDR3 residues: CASSVGVNDEQYF. CDR3 in DNA: TGTGCCAGCAGCGTAGGCGTTAACGACGAGCAGTACTTC.

The rearrangement joins TRBV14 to TRBJ2-5; 11 bases fit TRBD2. Germline V gene lookup returns CDR1 SGHDN and CDR2 FVKESK. Unmatched junction bases numbered 2, after V lost 1 base and J lost 4 bases. This CDR3 is built from 15 residues. The CDR3 protein is CASSQGLAGGETQYF. CDR3 in DNA: TGTGCCAGCAGCCAAGGTCTAGCGGGAGGAGAGACCCAGTACTTC.

This clone was seen only once. The chain couples TRBV6-5 to TRBJ1-3, with D uncertain. Germline loops: CDR1 MNHEY, CDR2 SVGAGI. The CDR3 consists of 11 residues. The V end was cut by 8 bases, the J end by 3 bases, with 5 bases between. In nucleotides, the CDR3 is TGTGCCAGCTTAATTGGAAACACCATATATTTT. This encodes CASLIGNTIYF.

The chain is built from TRBV28 and TRBJ1-2; TRBD1 is a possible D gene (5 bases). Germline loops: CDR1 MDHEN, CDR2 SYDVKM. This CDR3 is 13 amino acids long. V shed 4 bases and J shed 6 bases, with 12 bases lying between them. The CDR3 spells CASSSQGRDGYTF. The CDR3 region has the DNA TGTGCCAGCAGTTCCCAGGGTAGGGATGGCTACACCTTC.

The rearrangement joins TRBV19 to TRBJ1-1, with D possibly matching TRBD1 (5 bases). The CDR3 loop spans 14 amino acids. Germline V gene sequence: CDR1 LNHDA, CDR2 SQIVND (reference sequence). Trimming stripped 7 bases from V and 6 bases from J, with 18 bases between. The CDR3 sequence: CASTPTWGMSEAFF. In DNA form, the CDR3 reads TGTGCCAGTACCCCGACGTGGGGGATGTCTGAAGCTTTCTTT.

This clone has just one count. This chain connects TRBV29-1 to TRBJ2-1; D might be TRBD1 or TRBD2, each matching 7 bases. Trimming took 8 bases from V and 3 from J, leaving 14 bases between them. There are 13 residues in the CDR3. The germline V gene encodes CDR1 SQVTM and CDR2 ANQGSEA. The CDR3 bases are TGCAGCACCAGGGGGGGTATCTACAATGAGCAGTTCTTC. Protein sequence: CSTRGGIYNEQFF.

DNA for the CDR3: TGTGCCAGCAGCCAACGGTTTGGCGGGAGAAATGAGCAGTTCTTC. Protein: CASSQRFGGRNEQFF. The chain combines TRBV7-2 with TRBJ2-1, with 7 bases fitting TRBD2. The germline CDR1 and CDR2 sequences are SGHTA and FQGNSA. Trimming at V came to 5 bases and at J to 7 bases, leaving 11 bases not matched to a gene. The CDR3 is 15 amino acids.

V gene TRBV15 combines with J gene TRBJ1-4; no clear D gene. V was trimmed by 1 base and J by 8 bases, leaving 11 bases between them. The CDR3 is 14 amino acids. Germline-derived CDR1 and CDR2 are LNHNV and YYDKDF (reference sequence). CDR3: CATSRAVRGEKLFF. CDR3 coding DNA: TGTGCCACCAGCAGAGCGGTGCGTGGGGAAAAACTGTTTTTT.

The V gene is TRBV27, the J gene TRBJ2-5, with TRBD1 identical over 10 bases. Germline V lookup: CDR1 MNHEY, CDR2 SMNVEV (reference sequence). CDR3 length: 15 residues. The J segment lost 5 bases and the V segment lost 8 bases, leaving 11 bases of the junction unmatched. The CDR3 DNA is TGTGCCAGCGCTCCCCTGACAGGGGGCGGCGAGACCCAGTACTTC. It yields the protein CASAPLTGGGETQYF.

This clone was detected only once. The chain has TRBV13 and TRBJ1-2; D uncertain. Trimming took 2 bases from V and 3 from J, leaving 10 bases between them. The germline V gene encodes CDR1 PRHDT and CDR2 FYEKMQ (reference sequence). The CDR3 has 14 residues. In DNA, the CDR3 is TGTGCCAGCAGCTTATTGGGAGTTTACTATGGCTACACCTTC. This gives the protein CASSLLGVYYGYTF.

This clone was seen just once. The J gene is TRBJ2-5, the V gene TRBV6-5, with TRBD1 identical over 8 bases. The CDR3 runs to 14 residues. CDR1 and CDR2 (germline): MNHEY, SVGAGI. V dropped 5 bases and J dropped 7; count of bases not matched to a gene: 9. CDR3: CASSKGQDTRTQYF. CDR3 sequence (DNA): TGTGCCAGCAGTAAGGGACAGGACACCCGGACCCAGTACTTC.

The chain links TRBV10-3 to TRBJ2-3; D gene unclear. The CDR3 sequence is 14 residues long. Trimming left V 2 bases short and J 6 bases short, with 12 bases between. CDR1 and CDR2 (germline): ENHRY, SYGVKD. CDR3 bases: TGTGCCATCAGTGAGCCCGAGCGTGCCGATACGCAGTATTTT. This sequence encodes CAISEPERADTQYF.